This T cell receptor beta chain emerged from a study of T cells after yellow fever vaccination. Study in general: Each low-cell-number fraction was prepared by means of SMART-Seq v4 Ultra Low Input. Study results and limitations: A faster peak, day 5 versus 15, was reached by the weaker secondary response. A large majority of primary-vaccination clones showed up again after the booster (about 96% CD4, approximately 90% CD8).

Points on this clonotype: The antigen is not known.

The V and J ends lost 3 bases and 8 bases respectively, with 22 bases between them. Germline assignment: CDR1 MNHEY and CDR2 SMNVEV (reference sequence). The CDR3 consists of 16 residues. TCRdb re-called the 5' RACE reads through MiXCR, storing one row per CDR3 protein. Of a few hundred thousand distinct CDR3 sequences in the sample, 17% are singletons; the top ten hold 17%. Sample: PBMCs, taken about 5 days after the first yellow fever vaccination. This receptor was taken from a young man who received the YFV17D yellow fever vaccine. The rearrangement links TRBV27 to TRBJ1-2; tentative D call: TRBD1 (6 bases). CDR3 sequence reads: CASSFTPPTGRGGYTF. The CDR3 DNA follows: TGTGCCAGCAGTTTTACCCCTCCGACAGGTCGTGGCGGCTACACCTTC.